This TCR beta chain was captured by sequencing in a study of blood T cell repertoires in COVID-19. TCRdb keeps only in-frame clones here, not all; method: immunoSEQ multiplex PCR. Among roughly 250,000 clones listed, roughly three quarters were seen once. Per germline, CDR1 SGHRS and CDR2 YFSETQ. Unmatched junction bases numbered 2, after V lost 3 bases and J lost 5 bases. The CDR3 is 13 amino acids. Sequencing was performed on peripheral blood. The chain has TRBV5-1 and TRBJ1-5; 7 bases fit TRBD1. This receptor was obtained from a woman aged 40 to 50 with active or convalescent COVID-19. CDR3 in DNA: TGCGCCAGCAGCTGGGACAGACATCAGCCCCAGCATTTT. Its translation is CASSWDRHQPQHF.